The text below deals with one T cell receptor (beta chain). Many counts were recorded for this clonotype. This receptor's antigen is unknown. The sample holds no much larger clone one base away, and base qualities are not on file. The sequencer was an Illumina HiSeq 2000. Multiplex PCR amplification was used to generate the TCR beta chain libraries. The amplified TCR beta chain products were analyzed by high-throughput sequencing. TCRdb handled the public reads itself, with Q25 trimming in fastp and clone calling in MiXCR, and kept productive beta chains. Entries that share a CDR3 protein sequence are merged under the most common genes and DNA. In this sample the table shows approximately 100,000 distinct CDR3 sequences, 30% of which occur a single time. The top ten hold less than 6% of the sample. The lymph node samples were taken from the axillary draining lymph nodes of breast cancer patients. The source of the sample is a study of breast tumors, draining lymph nodes, adjacent tissues (dated by TCRdb to about 2016). In the study overall: Breast cancer patients provided tumor, adjacent nontumor tissue and axillary lymph nodes, and the study compared the TCR beta repertoires across these three sources. In human breast cancer, the study set out to assess how tumor, surrounding tissue and draining lymph node repertoires relate to one another and whether T cells might be exchanged between them. General findings and caveats noted by the study authors: The study presented the conclusion that tumor T cells originate in lymph nodes as consistent with a hypothesis, not as something directly demonstrated. In luminal-like breast cancer, tumor and nontumor tissue repertoires resembled each other significantly more than in basal-like breast cancer. T-cell repertoire diversity in tumors was found to be lower than in lymph nodes but higher than in nontumor tissue, and preferential V and J gene usage was observed. The data were considered consistent with most tumor T cells being derived from the lymph node and subsequently expanding within tumor tissue.

Measured from the cysteine to the phenylalanine, the CDR3 is 14 residues long. Only CDR3 DNA remains: 42 bases, in frame from the first base. CDR1 and CDR2, looked up from the germline V gene, are SGHRS and YFSETQ. Germline trimming: 7 bases from V, 2 bases from J; junction bases outside gene matches: 8. This TCR came from a female donor with breast cancer. Some clones in this sample may be carry-over from other donors' samples. Sample: axillary lymph node tissue. The sequence links TRBV5-1 to TRBJ1-2, with 7 middle bases fitting TRBD1. The bases are TGCGCCAGCGGCCGGACAGGAGACAACTATGGCTACACCTTC. Translated, it gives CASGRTGDNYGYTF.